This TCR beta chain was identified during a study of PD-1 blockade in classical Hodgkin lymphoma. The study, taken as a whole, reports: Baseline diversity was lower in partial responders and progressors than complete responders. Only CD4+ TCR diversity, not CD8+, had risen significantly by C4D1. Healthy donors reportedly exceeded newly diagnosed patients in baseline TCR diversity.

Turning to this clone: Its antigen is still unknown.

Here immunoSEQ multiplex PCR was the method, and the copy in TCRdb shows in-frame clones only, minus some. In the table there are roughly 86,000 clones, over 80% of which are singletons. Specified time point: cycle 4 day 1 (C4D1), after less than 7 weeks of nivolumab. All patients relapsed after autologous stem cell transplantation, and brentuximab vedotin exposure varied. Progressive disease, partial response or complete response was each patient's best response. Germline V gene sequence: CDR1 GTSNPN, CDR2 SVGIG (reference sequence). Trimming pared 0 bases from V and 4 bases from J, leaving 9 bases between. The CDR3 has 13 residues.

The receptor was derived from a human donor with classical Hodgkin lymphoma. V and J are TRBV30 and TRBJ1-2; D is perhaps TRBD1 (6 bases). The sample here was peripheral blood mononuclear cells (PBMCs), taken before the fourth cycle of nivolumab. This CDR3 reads CAWSVGGGYGYTF. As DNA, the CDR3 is TGTGCCTGGAGTGTAGGGGGGGGCTATGGCTACACCTTC. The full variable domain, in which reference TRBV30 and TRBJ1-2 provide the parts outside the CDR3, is SQTIHQWPATLVQPVGSPLSLECTVEGTSNPNLYWYRQAAGRGLQLLFYSVGIGQISSEVPQNLSASRPQDRQFILSSKKLLLSDSGFYLCAWSVGGGYGYTFGSGTRLTVV.